This entry is about one T cell receptor beta chain. Produced via immunoSEQ multiplex PCR; TCRdb's table is partial and in-frame only. The profile shows 50,000 or so clones, less than 98% of them singletons. Germline-derived CDR1 and CDR2 are SGHNT and YYREEE (reference sequence). The trim removed 4 bases at V and 0 bases at J, leaving 6 bases unmatched. The CDR3 contains 17 residues. The data were obtained in a study of siplizumab effects on memory and regulatory T cells. The sample taken for sequencing was naive CD4+ T cells sorted from blood. The TCR originated in a human donor in good health. The chain couples TRBV5-4 to TRBJ2-1, with 11 bases fitting TRBD2. CDR3 protein: CASSAPSGGSSYNEQFF. The CDR3 nucleotides read TGTGCCAGCAGCGCACCTAGCGGGGGGAGCTCCTACAATGAGCAGTTCTTC.